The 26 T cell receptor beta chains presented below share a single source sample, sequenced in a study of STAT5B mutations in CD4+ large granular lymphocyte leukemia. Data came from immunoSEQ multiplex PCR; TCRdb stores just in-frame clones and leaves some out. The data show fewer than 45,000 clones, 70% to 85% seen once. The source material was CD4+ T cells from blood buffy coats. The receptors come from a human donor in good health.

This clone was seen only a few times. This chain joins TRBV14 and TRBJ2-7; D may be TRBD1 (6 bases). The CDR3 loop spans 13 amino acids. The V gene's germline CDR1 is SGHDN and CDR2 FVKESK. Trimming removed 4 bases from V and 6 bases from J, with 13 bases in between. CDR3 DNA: TGTGCCAGCAGCCGAAACAGGGTCGGCGAGCAGTACTTC. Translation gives CASSRNRVGEQYF.

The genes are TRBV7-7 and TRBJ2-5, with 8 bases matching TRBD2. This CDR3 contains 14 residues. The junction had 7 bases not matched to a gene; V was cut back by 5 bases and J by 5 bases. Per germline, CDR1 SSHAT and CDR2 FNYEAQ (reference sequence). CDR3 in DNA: TGTGCCAGCAGCACCGGGCCGGGAGGGGAGACCCAGTACTTC. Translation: CASSTGPGGETQYF.

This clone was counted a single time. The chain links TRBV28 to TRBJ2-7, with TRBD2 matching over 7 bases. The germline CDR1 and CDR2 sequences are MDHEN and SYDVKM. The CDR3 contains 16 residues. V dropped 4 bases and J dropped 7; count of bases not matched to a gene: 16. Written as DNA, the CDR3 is TGTGCCAGCAGTTCGGCGCAGGGCGGGAGCACTCAGGAGCAGTACTTC. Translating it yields CASSSAQGGSTQEQYF.

The CDR3 spells CSAATGLELGYTF. DNA of the CDR3: TGCAGCGCAGCGACGGGATTGGAGCTTGGCTACACCTTC. V usage is TRBV29-1 and J usage is TRBJ1-2, with no clear D. Germline V gives CDR1 SQVTM, CDR2 ANQGSEA. CDR3 length equals 13 residues. V was cut by 7 bases and J by 7 bases, with 19 bases left in between.

This CDR3 is CASSQEGVGVNTEAFF. CDR3 nucleotide sequence: TGCGCCAGCAGCCAAGAAGGGGTGGGGGTAAATACTGAAGCTTTCTTT. The rearrangement links TRBV4-1 to TRBJ1-1, with D possibly matching TRBD1 (5 bases). The CDR3 length is 16 residues. V was pared by 0 bases and J by 5 bases, with 16 bases between. Germline V gene data show CDR1 as MGHRA and CDR2 as YSYEKL.

CDR3 sequence reads: CASSSGLSGATEAFF. As DNA, the CDR3 is TGTGCCAGCAGCTCCGGCCTTTCGGGGGCCACTGAAGCTTTCTTT. The chain couples TRBV11-2 to TRBJ1-1; the D gene is possibly TRBD1 (6 bases). The V end lost 4 bases, the J end lost 4 bases, and 16 bases lay between the germline ends. The length of the CDR3 is 15 residues. Germline V gene data show CDR1 as SGHAT and CDR2 as FQNNGV.

This chain's CDR3 is CASSLAGTNEQFF. DNA of the CDR3: TGCGCCAGCAGCTTAGCGGGGACCAATGAGCAGTTCTTC. The gene calls are TRBV5-1 and TRBJ2-1, with TRBD2 identical over 7 bases. Germline V lookup: CDR1 SGHRS, CDR2 YFSETQ. The CDR3 spans 13 residues. Germline trimming cut 2 bases from V and 6 bases from J; bases unmatched to any gene: 2.

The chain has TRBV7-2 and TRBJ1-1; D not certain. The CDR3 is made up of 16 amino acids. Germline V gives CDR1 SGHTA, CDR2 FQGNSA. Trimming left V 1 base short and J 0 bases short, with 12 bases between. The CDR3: CASSLVSGTVNTEAFF. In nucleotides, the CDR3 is TGTGCCAGCAGCTTAGTATCGGGTACGGTGAACACTGAAGCTTTCTTT.

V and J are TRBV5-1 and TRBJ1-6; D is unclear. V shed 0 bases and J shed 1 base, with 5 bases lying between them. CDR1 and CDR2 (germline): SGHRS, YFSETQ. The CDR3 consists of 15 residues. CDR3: CASSLDSSYNSPLHF. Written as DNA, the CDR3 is TGCGCCAGCAGCTTGGACAGTTCCTATAATTCACCCCTCCACTTT.

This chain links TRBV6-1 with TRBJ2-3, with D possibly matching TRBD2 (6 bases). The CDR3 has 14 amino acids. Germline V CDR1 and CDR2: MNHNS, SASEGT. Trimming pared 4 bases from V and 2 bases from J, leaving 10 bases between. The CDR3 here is CASSGGGTTDTQYF. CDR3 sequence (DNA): TGTGCCAGCAGTGGAGGCGGGACCACAGATACGCAGTATTTT.

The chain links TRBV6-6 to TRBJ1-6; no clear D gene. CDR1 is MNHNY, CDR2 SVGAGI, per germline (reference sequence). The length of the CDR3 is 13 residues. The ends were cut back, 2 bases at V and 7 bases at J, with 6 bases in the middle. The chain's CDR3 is CASSYGWNSPLHF. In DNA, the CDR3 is TGTGCCAGCAGTTACGGGTGGAATTCACCCCTCCACTTT.

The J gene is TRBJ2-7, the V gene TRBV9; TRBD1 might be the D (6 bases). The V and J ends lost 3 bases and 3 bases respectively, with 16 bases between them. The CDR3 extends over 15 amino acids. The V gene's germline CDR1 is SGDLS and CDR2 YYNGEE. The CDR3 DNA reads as TGTGCCAGCAGCGCGGACGACAGGCATTACTACGAGCAGTACTTC. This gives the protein CASSADDRHYYEQYF.

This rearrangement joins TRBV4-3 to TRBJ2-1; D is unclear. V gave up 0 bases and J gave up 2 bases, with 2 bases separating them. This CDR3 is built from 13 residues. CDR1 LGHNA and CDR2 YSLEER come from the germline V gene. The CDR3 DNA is TGCGCCAGCAGCCAAGACACCTACAATGAGCAGTTCTTC. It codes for CASSQDTYNEQFF.

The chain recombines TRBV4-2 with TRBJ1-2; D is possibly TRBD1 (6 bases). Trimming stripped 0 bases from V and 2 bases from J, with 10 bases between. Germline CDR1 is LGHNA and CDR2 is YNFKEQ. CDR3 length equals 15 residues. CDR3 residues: CASSQDRGGNYGYTF. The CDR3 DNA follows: TGTGCCAGCAGCCAAGATAGGGGGGGGAACTATGGCTACACCTTC.

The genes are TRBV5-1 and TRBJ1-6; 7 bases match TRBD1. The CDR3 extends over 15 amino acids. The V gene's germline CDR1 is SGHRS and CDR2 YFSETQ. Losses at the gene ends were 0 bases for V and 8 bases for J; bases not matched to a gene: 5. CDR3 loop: CASSLGGTADSPLHF. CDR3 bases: TGCGCCAGCAGCTTGGGGGGGACAGCGGATTCACCCCTCCACTTT.

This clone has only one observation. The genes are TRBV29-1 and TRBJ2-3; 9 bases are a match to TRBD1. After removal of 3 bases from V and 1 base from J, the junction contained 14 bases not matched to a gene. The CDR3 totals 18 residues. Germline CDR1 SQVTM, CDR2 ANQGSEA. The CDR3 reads CSVDRRGGQGPRTDTQYF. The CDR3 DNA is TGCAGCGTTGATCGCCGAGGGGGACAGGGACCACGCACAGATACGCAGTATTTT.

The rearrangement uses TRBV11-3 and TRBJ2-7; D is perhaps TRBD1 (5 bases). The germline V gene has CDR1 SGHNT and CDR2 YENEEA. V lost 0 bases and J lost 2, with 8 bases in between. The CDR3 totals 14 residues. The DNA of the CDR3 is TGTGCCAGCAGCTTAGATCAGGGTCCCTACGAGCAGTACTTC. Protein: CASSLDQGPYEQYF. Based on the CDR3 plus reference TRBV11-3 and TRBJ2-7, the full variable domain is EAGVVQSPRYKIIEKKQPVAFWCNPISGHNTLYWYLQNLGQGPELLIRYENEEAVDDSQLPKDRFSAERLKGVDSTLKIQPAELGDSAVYLCASSLDQGPYEQYFGPGTRLTVT.

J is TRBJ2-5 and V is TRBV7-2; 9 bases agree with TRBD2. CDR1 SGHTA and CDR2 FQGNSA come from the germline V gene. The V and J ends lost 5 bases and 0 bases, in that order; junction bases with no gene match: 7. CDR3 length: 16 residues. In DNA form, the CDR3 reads TGTGCCAGCAGCCCCATGGCTAGCGGGAACCAAGAGACCCAGTACTTC. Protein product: CASSPMASGNQETQYF.

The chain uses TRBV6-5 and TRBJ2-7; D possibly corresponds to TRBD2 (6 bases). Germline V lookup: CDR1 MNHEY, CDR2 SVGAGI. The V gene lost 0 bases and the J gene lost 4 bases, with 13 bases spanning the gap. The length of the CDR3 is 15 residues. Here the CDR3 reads CASSYSYWAGYEQYF. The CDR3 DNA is TGTGCCAGCAGTTACTCGTACTGGGCGGGGTACGAGCAGTACTTC.

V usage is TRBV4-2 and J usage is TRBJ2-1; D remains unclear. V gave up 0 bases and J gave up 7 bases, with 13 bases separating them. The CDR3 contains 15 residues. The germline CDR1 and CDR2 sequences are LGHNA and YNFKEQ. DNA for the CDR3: TGTGCCAGCAGCCAAGATCGGCAGGTTTGGAATGAGCAGTTCTTC. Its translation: CASSQDRQVWNEQFF.

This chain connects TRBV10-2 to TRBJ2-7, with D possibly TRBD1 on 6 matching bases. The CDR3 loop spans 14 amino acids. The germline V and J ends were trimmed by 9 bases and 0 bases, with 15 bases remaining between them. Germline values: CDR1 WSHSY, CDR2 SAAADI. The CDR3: CASSVDRSSYEQYF. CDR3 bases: TGCGCCAGTTCCGTTGACAGGAGCTCCTACGAGCAGTACTTC.

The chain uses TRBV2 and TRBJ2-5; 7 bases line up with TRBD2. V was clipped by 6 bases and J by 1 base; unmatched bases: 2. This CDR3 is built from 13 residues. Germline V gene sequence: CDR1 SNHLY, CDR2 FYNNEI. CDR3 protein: CASSGTTQETQYF. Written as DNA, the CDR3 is TGTGCCAGCAGCGGGACTACCCAAGAGACCCAGTACTTC.

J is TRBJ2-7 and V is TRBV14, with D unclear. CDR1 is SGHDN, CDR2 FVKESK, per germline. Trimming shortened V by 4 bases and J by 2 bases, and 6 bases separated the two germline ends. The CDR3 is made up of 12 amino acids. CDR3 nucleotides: TGTGCCAGCAGCCGCCTCCCCTACGAGCAGTACTTC. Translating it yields CASSRLPYEQYF.

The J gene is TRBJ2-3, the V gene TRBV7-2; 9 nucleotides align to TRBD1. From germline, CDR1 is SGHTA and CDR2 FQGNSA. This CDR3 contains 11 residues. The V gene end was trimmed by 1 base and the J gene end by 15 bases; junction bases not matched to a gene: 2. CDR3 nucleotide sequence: TGTGCCAGCAGCTTAGGGGACAGGGAATATTTT. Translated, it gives CASSLGDREYF.

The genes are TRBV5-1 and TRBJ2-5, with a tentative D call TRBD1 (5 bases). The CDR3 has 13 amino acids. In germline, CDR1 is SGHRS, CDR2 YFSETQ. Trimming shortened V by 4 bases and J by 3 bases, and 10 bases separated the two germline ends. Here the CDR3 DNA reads TGCGCCAGCAGCGCGACAGTCAAAGAGACCCAGTACTTC. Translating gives CASSATVKETQYF.

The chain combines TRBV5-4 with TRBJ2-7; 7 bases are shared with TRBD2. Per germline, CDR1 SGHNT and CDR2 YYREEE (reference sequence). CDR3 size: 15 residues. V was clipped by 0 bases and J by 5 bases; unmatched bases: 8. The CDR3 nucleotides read TGTGCCAGCAGCTTGGTTGGGGGGACTACCCACGAGCAGTACTTC. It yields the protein CASSLVGGTTHEQYF.